This TCR beta chain was sequenced for a study of T cells in Graves' hyperthyroidism and ophthalmopathy. Whole-study results and caveats: Most expanded thyroid clonotypes above 0.001 recurred in blood.

The V end was cut by 2 bases, the J end by 14 bases, with 7 bases between. The length of the CDR3 is 11 residues. At least 3 on the Clinical Activity Score was recorded for ophthalmopathy patients, who also had NOSPECS grade at least 4 and duration under 3 months. Every diagnosis used clinical symptoms, serum thyroxine and TRAb, thyroid ultrasound and orbital computed tomography. PBMCs were sourced from less than 12 ml fresh peripheral blood. TCR beta CDR3 sequences were amplified from RNA transcripts. HTBI primers were the set used in a first-round RT-PCR of the TCR CDR3. TCRdb passed the multiplex PCR reads through MiXCR, listing each CDR3 protein once. The sample comprises 500,000 to 650,000 distinct CDR3 sequences, roughly 17% of which are singletons, and 17% rests with the top ten. In the case of this clonotype: Its antigen is unidentified.

The TCR comes from a woman in her late teens or twenties with Graves' ophthalmopathy. Sequencing was performed on blood. The genes are TRBV12-3 or TRBV12-4 and TRBJ1-6; D gene unclear. In nucleotides, the CDR3 is TGTGCCAGCAGTTTACGGTTTTCCCTCCACTTT. Encoded protein: CASSLRFSLHF.